Given below is one T cell receptor (beta chain) in context. The CDR3 loop spans 14 amino acids. The V segment lost 5 bases and the J segment 2 bases; nucleotides outside the gene matches: 3. CDR1 SGHNT and CDR2 YENEEA come from the germline V gene. Here immunoSEQ multiplex PCR was the method, and the copy in TCRdb shows in-frame clones only, minus some. The table records more than 85,000 clones, about 83% of them present only once. The data belong to a study of control samples from healthy donors and cancer patients. The chain has TRBV11-3 and TRBJ2-3; 8 positions match TRBD1. This clonotype was obtained from a woman in her forties or fifties in good health. Input material: blood. The CDR3 DNA is TGTGCCAGCAGCCCAGGGGGCGCCACAGATACGCAGTATTTT. This sequence encodes CASSPGGATDTQYF.